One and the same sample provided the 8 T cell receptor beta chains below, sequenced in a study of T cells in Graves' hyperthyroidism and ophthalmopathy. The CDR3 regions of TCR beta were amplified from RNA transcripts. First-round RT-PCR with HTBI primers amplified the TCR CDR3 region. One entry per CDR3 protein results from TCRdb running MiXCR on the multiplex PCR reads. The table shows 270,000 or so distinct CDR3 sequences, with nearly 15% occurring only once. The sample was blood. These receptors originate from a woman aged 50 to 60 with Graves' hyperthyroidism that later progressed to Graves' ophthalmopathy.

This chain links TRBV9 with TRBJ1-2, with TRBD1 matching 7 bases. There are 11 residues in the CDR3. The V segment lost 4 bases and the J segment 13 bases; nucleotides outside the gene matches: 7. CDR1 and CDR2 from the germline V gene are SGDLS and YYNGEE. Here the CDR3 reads CASSTGQAVTF. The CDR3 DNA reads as TGTGCCAGCAGCACAGGACAGGCGGTCACCTTC.

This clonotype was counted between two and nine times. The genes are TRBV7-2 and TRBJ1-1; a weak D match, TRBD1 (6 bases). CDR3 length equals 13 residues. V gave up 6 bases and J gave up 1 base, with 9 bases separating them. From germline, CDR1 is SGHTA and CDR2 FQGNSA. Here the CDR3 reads CASRLQGNTEAFF. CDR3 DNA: TGTGCCAGCAGGCTACAGGGGAACACTGAAGCTTTCTTT.

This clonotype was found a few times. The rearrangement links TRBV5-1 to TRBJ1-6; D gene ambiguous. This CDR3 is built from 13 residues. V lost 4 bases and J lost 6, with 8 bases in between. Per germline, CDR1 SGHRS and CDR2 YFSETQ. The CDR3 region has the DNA TGCGCCAGCAGCACGGATCCTAATTCACCCCTCCACTTT. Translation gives CASSTDPNSPLHF.

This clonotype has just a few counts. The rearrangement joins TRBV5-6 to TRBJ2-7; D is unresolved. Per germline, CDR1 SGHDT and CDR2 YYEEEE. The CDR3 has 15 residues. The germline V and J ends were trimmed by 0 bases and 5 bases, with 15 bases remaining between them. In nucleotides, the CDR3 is TGTGCCAGCAGCTTGGCCGTCAGGCTCATCCACGAGCAGTACTTC. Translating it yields CASSLAVRLIHEQYF. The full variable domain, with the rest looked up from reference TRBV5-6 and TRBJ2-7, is DAGVTQSPTHLIKTRGQQVTLRCSPKSGHDTVSWYQQALGQGPQFIFQYYEEEERQRGNFPDRFSGHQFPNYSSELNVNALLLGDSALYLCASSLAVRLIHEQYFGPGTRLTVT.

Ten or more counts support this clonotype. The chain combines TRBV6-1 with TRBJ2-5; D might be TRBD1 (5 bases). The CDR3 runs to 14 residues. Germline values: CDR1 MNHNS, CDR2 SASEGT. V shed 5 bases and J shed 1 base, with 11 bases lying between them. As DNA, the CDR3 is TGTGCCAGCAGTCCTCTTCAGGGCCAAGAGACCCAGTACTTC. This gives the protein CASSPLQGQETQYF.

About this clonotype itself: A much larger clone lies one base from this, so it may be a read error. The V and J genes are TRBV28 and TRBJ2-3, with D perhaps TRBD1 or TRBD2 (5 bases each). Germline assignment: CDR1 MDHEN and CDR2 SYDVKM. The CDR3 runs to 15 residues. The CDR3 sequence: CASSLYLGATGTQYF. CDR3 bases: TGTGCCAGCAGTTTATATCTCGGGGCCACAGGTACGCAGTATTTT.

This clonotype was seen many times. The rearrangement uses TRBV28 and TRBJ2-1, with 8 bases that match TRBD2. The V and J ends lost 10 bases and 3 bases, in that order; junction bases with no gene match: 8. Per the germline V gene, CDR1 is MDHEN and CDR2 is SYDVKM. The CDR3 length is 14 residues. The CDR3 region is CATLTSANYNEQFF. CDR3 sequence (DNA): TGTGCCACCCTGACTAGCGCGAACTACAATGAGCAGTTCTTC.

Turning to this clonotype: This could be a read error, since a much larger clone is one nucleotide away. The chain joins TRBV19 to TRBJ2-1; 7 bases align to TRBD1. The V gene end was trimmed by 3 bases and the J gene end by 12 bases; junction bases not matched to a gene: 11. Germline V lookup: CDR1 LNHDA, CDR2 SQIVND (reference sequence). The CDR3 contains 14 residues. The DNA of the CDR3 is TGTGCCAGTAGTATTCTCAGGGACAGAGGGCGGCAGTTCTTC. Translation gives CASSILRDRGRQFF.